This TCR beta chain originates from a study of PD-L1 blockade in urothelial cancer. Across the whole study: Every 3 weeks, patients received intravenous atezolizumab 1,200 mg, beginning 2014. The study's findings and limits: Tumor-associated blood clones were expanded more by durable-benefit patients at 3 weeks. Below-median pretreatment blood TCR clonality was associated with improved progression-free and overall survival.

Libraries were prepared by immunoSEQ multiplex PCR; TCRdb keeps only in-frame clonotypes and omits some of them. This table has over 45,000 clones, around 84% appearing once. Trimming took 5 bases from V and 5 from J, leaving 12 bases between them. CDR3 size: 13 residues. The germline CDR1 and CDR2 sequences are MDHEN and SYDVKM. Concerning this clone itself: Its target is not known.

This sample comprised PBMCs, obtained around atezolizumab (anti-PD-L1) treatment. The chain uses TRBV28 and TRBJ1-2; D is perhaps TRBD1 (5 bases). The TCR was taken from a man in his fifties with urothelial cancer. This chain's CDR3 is CASSEGARYGYTF. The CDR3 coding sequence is TGTGCCAGCAGTGAAGGGGCCCGGTATGGCTACACCTTC.